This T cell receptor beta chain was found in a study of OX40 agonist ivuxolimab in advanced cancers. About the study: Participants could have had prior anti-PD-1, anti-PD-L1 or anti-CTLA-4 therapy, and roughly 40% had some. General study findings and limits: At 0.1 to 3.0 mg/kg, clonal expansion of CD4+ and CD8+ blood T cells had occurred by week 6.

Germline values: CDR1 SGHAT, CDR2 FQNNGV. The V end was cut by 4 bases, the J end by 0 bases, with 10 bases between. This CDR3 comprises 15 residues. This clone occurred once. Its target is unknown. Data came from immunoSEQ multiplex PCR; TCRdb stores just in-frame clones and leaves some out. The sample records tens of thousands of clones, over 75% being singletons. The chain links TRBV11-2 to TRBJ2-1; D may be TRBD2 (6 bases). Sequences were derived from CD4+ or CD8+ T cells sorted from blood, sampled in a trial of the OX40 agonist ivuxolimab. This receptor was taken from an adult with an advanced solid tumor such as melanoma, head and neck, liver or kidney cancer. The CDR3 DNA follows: TGTGCCAGCAGCTCGACTAGAAGCTCCTACAATGAGCAGTTCTTC. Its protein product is CASSSTRSSYNEQFF.